The 25 T cell receptor beta chains below all came from one sample that was sequenced in a study of response to subunit inactivated influenza vaccine. From the RT-PCR reads, TCRdb called clonotypes with MiXCR, one entry per CDR3 protein. The sample lists approximately 490,000 distinct CDR3 sequences; 6.5% to 8% were seen once. This material consisted of PBMCs from blood, taken less than 30 months after vaccination. Source of these receptors: a man in his fifties or sixties who received an inactivated influenza vaccine.

There are many counts of this clonotype. V and J are TRBV6-6 and TRBJ2-1; 12 nucleotides align to TRBD1. This CDR3 comprises 13 residues. CDR1 is MNHNY, CDR2 SVGAGI, per germline (reference sequence). V shed 6 bases and J 16 bases; nucleotides not matched to a gene: 10. This chain's CDR3 is CASSAAPGTGGFF. The CDR3 DNA follows: TGTGCCAGCAGCGCGGCCCCAGGGACAGGGGGCTTCTTC.

The chain links TRBV5-1 to TRBJ1-1; D may be TRBD1 (6 bases). V lost 6 bases to trimming and J lost 4 bases, with 10 bases between them. Germline loops: CDR1 SGHRS, CDR2 YFSETQ. This CDR3 comprises 12 residues. The CDR3 spells CASTGAATEAFF. Here the CDR3 DNA reads TGCGCCAGCACAGGGGCGGCCACTGAAGCTTTCTTT.

This clonotype has ten or more counts. The chain links TRBV4-3 to TRBJ2-5, with D unresolved. The CDR3 is made up of 13 amino acids. Deletions cut 0 bases from V and 6 bases from J, with 8 bases between. The germline V gene has CDR1 LGHNA and CDR2 YSLEER. CDR3 amino acids: CASSQDRSKTQYF. The DNA for the CDR3 is TGCGCCAGCAGCCAAGATAGGAGTAAGACCCAGTACTTC.

In this sample, this clonotype turned up a few times. The V and J genes are TRBV6-1 and TRBJ2-2; tentatively, D is TRBD2 (5 bases). Per germline, CDR1 MNHNS and CDR2 SASEGT. This CDR3 is built from 16 residues. Trimming cost V 2 bases and J 6 bases, with 16 bases left between them. DNA of the CDR3: TGTGCCAGCAGTGAAAGCGGCTCCGGATCCGCCGGGGAGCTGTTTTTT. The encoded protein is CASSESGSGSAGELFF.

This clonotype was seen a few times. J is TRBJ2-3 and V is TRBV7-9; D uncertain. The CDR3 sequence is 12 residues long. Germline-derived CDR1 and CDR2 are SEHNR and FQNEAQ (reference sequence). Trimming took off 5 bases at V and 5 bases at J, with 8 bases between the two ends. In nucleotides, the CDR3 is TGTGCCAGCAGCCCCAACGGAGATACGCAGTATTTT. It specifies CASSPNGDTQYF.

The chain recombines TRBV5-1 with TRBJ2-1; 10 nucleotides align to TRBD1. CDR1 is SGHRS and CDR2 is YFSETQ in the germline V gene. The length of the CDR3 is 19 residues. J was trimmed by 7 bases and V by 7 bases; bases with no gene match: 23. Written as DNA, the CDR3 is TGCGCCAGCCGACAAGGGACAGGGGCAAGGGGGGCCTCTTTGAATGAGCAGTTCTTC. Translated: CASRQGTGARGASLNEQFF.

With respect to this clonotype: This likely came from a read error, as a far larger clone is one base away. The rearrangement joins TRBV11-2 to TRBJ2-2, with a possible D match to TRBD2 (5 bases). Per the germline V gene, CDR1 is SGHAT and CDR2 is FQNNGV. This CDR3 spans 12 amino acids. CDR3 DNA sequence: TGTGCCAGCAGCTTAGGGGCCGGGGAGCTGTATTTT. It is translated as CASSLGAGELYF. Full variable domain (missing parts from reference TRBV11-2 and TRBJ2-2): EAGVAQSPRYKIIEKRQSVAFWCNPISGHATLYWYQQILGQGPKLLIQFQNNGVVDDSQLPKDRFSAERLKGVDSTLKIQPAKLEDSAVYLCASSLGAGELYFGEGSRLTVL.

The CDR3 DNA sequence: TGCGCCAGCAGCTTGAGGACCGGAAAAACTAATGAAAAACTGTTTTTT. Translating gives CASSLRTGKTNEKLFF. This chain joins TRBV5-1 and TRBJ1-4, with no clear D. The CDR3 loop spans 16 amino acids. V was shortened by 1 base and J by 1 base, with 11 bases between the two germline ends. The germline V gene encodes CDR1 SGHRS and CDR2 YFSETQ.

The chain has TRBV3-1 and TRBJ2-7, with 7 bases identical to TRBD1. CDR3 length: 15 residues. V shed 4 bases, J shed 9 bases, and the junction held 15 bases outside the gene matches. Germline-derived CDR1 and CDR2 are LGHDT and YNNKEL (reference sequence). The DNA of the CDR3 is TGTGCCAGCAGCCCGCTGACTGTGACAGGGTGGGGGCAGTACTTC. Its protein product is CASSPLTVTGWGQYF.

CDR3 bases: TGTGCCAGCAGCCAAGGCAGGGCGCCCCACGAGCAGTACTTC. Translation: CASSQGRAPHEQYF. V is TRBV7-9 and J is TRBJ2-7, with D perhaps matching TRBD1 (5 bases). Trimming stripped 5 bases from V and 5 bases from J, with 16 bases between. In germline, CDR1 is SEHNR, CDR2 FQNEAQ (reference sequence). The CDR3 extends over 14 amino acids. Full variable domain (remainder filled in from reference TRBV7-9 and TRBJ2-7): DTGVSQNPRHKITKRGQNVTFRCDPISEHNRLYWYRQTLGQGPEFLTYFQNEAQLEKSRLLSDRFSAERPKGSFSTLEIQRTEQGDSAMYLCASSQGRAPHEQYFGPGTRLTVT.

V gene TRBV29-1 combines with J gene TRBJ2-6; no firm D call. This CDR3 spans 16 amino acids. Germline CDR1 SQVTM, CDR2 ANQGSEA. Between the trimmed V and J ends, which lost 4 bases and 0 bases, there was a span of 13 bases. CDR3 residues: CSVADGLSSGANVLTF. The DNA for the CDR3 is TGCAGCGTTGCTGACGGTCTAAGCTCTGGGGCCAACGTCCTGACTTTC.

This clonotype was observed at least ten times. The V and J genes are TRBV28 and TRBJ2-5; D possibly corresponds to TRBD1 (6 bases). CDR1 is MDHEN and CDR2 is SYDVKM in the germline V gene. The CDR3 runs to 15 residues. V lost 5 bases and J 1 base, leaving 14 bases between the germline ends. CDR3 protein: CASSPPQGRQETQYF. The CDR3, as DNA: TGTGCCAGCAGTCCCCCGCAGGGGCGCCAAGAGACCCAGTACTTC.

The chain couples TRBV30 to TRBJ1-3; D unclear. CDR3 length equals 15 residues. Germline CDR1 and CDR2: GTSNPN and SVGIG (reference sequence). Trimming took 3 bases from V and 1 from J, leaving 13 bases between them. The CDR3: CAWSDLGGSGNTIYF. In nucleotides, the CDR3 is TGTGCCTGGAGCGACCTGGGAGGGTCTGGAAACACCATATATTTT.

This clonotype turned up a few times. The rearrangement joins TRBV15 to TRBJ2-1, with 9 positions matching TRBD2. Germline V CDR1 and CDR2: LNHNV, YYDKDF (reference sequence). Losses at the gene ends were 5 bases for V and 3 bases for J; bases not matched to a gene: 8. The CDR3 covers 16 residues. The CDR3 sequence is CATSLRREGLYNEQFF. CDR3 sequence (DNA): TGTGCCACCAGCTTACGGCGGGAGGGCCTCTACAATGAGCAGTTCTTC.

The chain uses TRBV27 and TRBJ1-1, with a weak D call TRBD1 (5 bases). V lost 5 bases and J 5 bases, leaving 21 bases between the germline ends. The CDR3 length is 16 residues. Germline-derived CDR1 and CDR2 are MNHEY and SMNVEV (reference sequence). The CDR3 here is CASSKEQDYRGTEAFF. For the CDR3, the DNA is TGTGCCAGCAGTAAAGAACAGGACTATAGGGGTACTGAAGCTTTCTTT.

This clonotype was seen more than once but under ten times. The V gene is TRBV30, the J gene TRBJ2-1, with 8 positions matching TRBD1. Per the germline V gene, CDR1 is GTSNPN and CDR2 is SVGIG (reference sequence). J was trimmed by 7 bases and V by 3 bases; bases with no gene match: 8. The CDR3 is 14 residues long. CDR3 in amino acids: CAWRNRGNKNEQFF. For the CDR3, the DNA is TGTGCCTGGAGAAACAGGGGGAATAAGAATGAGCAGTTCTTC.

The sample holds a few counts of this clonotype. V gene TRBV11-2 combines with J gene TRBJ2-5; D possibly uses TRBD1 or TRBD2 (5 bases each). Germline CDR1 reads SGHAT; CDR2 reads FQNNGV. CDR3 length: 16 amino acids. Trimming pared 5 bases from V and 3 bases from J, leaving 19 bases between. In DNA form, the CDR3 reads TGTGCCAGCAGCCGTCTCCGGGACCGGTGGAAAGAGACCCAGTACTTC. Its protein is CASSRLRDRWKETQYF. The full variable domain, rest sourced from reference TRBV11-2 and TRBJ2-5, is EAGVAQSPRYKIIEKRQSVAFWCNPISGHATLYWYQQILGQGPKLLIQFQNNGVVDDSQLPKDRFSAERLKGVDSTLKIQPAKLEDSAVYLCASSRLRDRWKETQYFGPGTRLLVL.

The chain recombines TRBV10-3 with TRBJ2-5, with 11 nucleotides matching TRBD2. This CDR3 comprises 18 residues. Germline loops: CDR1 ENHRY, CDR2 SYGVKD. Unmatched junction bases numbered 9, after V lost 1 base and J lost 2 bases. CDR3 DNA sequence: TGTGCCATCAGTGAGTTACGAACCGGGACTAGCGGACAAGAGACCCAGTACTTC. This codes for CAISELRTGTSGQETQYF.

This clonotype was found a few times. This chain joins TRBV12-3 or TRBV12-4 and TRBJ2-3; D unresolved. CDR3 length: 16 residues. The germline V and J ends were trimmed by 3 bases and 2 bases, with 15 bases remaining between them. The CDR3 DNA is TGTGCCAGCAGTTTGCGGCACCAAGACTTCACAGATACGCAGTATTTT. Its protein product is CASSLRHQDFTDTQYF.

Ten or more counts support this clonotype. The gene calls are TRBV5-1 and TRBJ1-1; the D gene is possibly TRBD1 (5 bases). Germline CDR1 and CDR2: SGHRS and YFSETQ. V lost 3 bases, J lost 1 base, and 7 bases lay in between. The CDR3 loop spans 13 amino acids. The CDR3, as DNA: TGCGCCAGCAGCTGGGGCCCGAACACTGAAGCTTTCTTT. It specifies CASSWGPNTEAFF.

This chain uses TRBV11-2 with TRBJ2-5; TRBD2 matches 7 bases. Per germline, CDR1 SGHAT and CDR2 FQNNGV. The CDR3 is made up of 17 amino acids. J was trimmed by 1 base and V by 6 bases; bases with no gene match: 14. CDR3 residues: CASSLLGGTDFQETQYF. CDR3 nucleotide sequence: TGTGCCAGCAGTCTTTTGGGGGGGACCGATTTCCAAGAGACCCAGTACTTC. The complete variable domain, with remaining parts taken from reference TRBV11-2 and TRBJ2-5, reads EAGVAQSPRYKIIEKRQSVAFWCNPISGHATLYWYQQILGQGPKLLIQFQNNGVVDDSQLPKDRFSAERLKGVDSTLKIQPAKLEDSAVYLCASSLLGGTDFQETQYFGPGTRLLVL.

This clonotype was observed a handful of times. CDR3 sequence reads: CSAPRTAGYTF. CDR3 nucleotide sequence: TGCAGTGCTCCTCGGACAGCTGGCTACACCTTC. This chain connects TRBV20-1 to TRBJ1-2; weak D call: TRBD1 (6 bases). The CDR3 is 11 amino acids. CDR1 is DFQATT and CDR2 is SNEGSKA in the germline V gene (reference sequence). The V end lost 5 bases, the J end lost 7 bases, and 11 bases lay between the germline ends.

This sequence joins TRBV3-1 and TRBJ1-1; a weak D match, TRBD1 (5 bases). The germline V gene has CDR1 LGHDT and CDR2 YNNKEL (reference sequence). Trimming pared 0 bases from V and 10 bases from J, leaving 12 bases between. CDR3 length: 13 residues. The CDR3 region is CASSQDWAGRAFF. The CDR3 DNA reads TGTGCCAGCAGCCAAGATTGGGCAGGGCGAGCTTTCTTT.

This clonotype has more than one count but fewer than ten. The rearrangement links TRBV20-1 to TRBJ2-4; 7 bases align to TRBD1. V lost 3 bases, J lost 1 base, and 3 bases stayed unmatched. The CDR3 spans 14 residues. CDR1 and CDR2 (germline): DFQATT, SNEGSKA (reference sequence). The CDR3 DNA is TGCAGTGCTAGTAGGACAGGCGCCAAAAACATTCAGTACTTC. Translated: CSASRTGAKNIQYF.

This clonotype has ten or more counts. The chain combines TRBV28 with TRBJ2-1; D gene ambiguous. The CDR3 has 11 residues. Germline-derived CDR1 and CDR2 are MDHEN and SYDVKM. V was trimmed by 6 bases and J by 15 bases, leaving 15 bases between them. This CDR3 reads CASSIGPERFF. The CDR3 coding sequence is TGTGCCAGCAGCATTGGGCCCGAACGGTTCTTC. Full variable domain (missing parts from reference TRBV28 and TRBJ2-1): DVKVTQSSRYLVKRTGEKVFLECVQDMDHENMFWYRQDPGLGLRLIYFSYDVKMKEKGDIPEGYSVSREKKERFSLILESASTNQTSMYLCASSIGPERFFGPGTRLTVL.